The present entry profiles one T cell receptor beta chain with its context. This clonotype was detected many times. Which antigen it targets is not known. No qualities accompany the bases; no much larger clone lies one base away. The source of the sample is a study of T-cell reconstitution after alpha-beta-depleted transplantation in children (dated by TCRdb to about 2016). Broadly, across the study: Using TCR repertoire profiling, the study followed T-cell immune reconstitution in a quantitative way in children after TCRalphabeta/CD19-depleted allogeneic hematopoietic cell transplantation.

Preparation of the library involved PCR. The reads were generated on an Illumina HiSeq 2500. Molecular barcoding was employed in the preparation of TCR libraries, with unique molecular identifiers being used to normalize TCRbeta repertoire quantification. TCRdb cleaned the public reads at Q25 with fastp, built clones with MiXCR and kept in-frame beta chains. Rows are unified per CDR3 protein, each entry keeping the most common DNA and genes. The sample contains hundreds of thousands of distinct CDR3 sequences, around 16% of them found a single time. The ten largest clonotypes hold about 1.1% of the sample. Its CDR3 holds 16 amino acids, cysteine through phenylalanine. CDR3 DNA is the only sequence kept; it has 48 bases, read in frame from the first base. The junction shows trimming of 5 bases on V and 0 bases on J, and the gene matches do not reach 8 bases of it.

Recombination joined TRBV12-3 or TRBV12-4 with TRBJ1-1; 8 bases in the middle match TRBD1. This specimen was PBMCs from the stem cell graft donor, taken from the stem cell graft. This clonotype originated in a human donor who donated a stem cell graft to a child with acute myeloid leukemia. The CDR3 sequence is CASSEPGQVMNTEAFF. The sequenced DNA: TGTGCCAGCAGTGAACCGGGACAGGTGATGAACACTGAAGCTTTCTTT.